The next 7 T cell receptor beta chains were all read from a single sample in a study of blood T cell repertoires in COVID-19. The method was immunoSEQ multiplex PCR; TCRdb's version includes in-frame clones alone and lacks a portion of them. This sample has just over 300,000 clones, with 75% to 90% found just once. The specimen was PBMCs or T cells enriched from blood (not recorded which). These receptors originate from a man aged 30 to 45 who had recovered from COVID-19.

CDR3 nucleotides: TGTGCCAGCAGACGGACTAGCGGGGGTTTTGATACGCAGTATTTT. Translation: CASRRTSGGFDTQYF. The chain recombines TRBV6-4 with TRBJ2-3; 13 bases are shared with TRBD2. CDR1 is MRHNA, CDR2 SNTAGT, per germline. The CDR3 spans 15 residues. V was clipped by 6 bases and J by 6 bases; unmatched bases: 6.

This chain links TRBV5-4 with TRBJ1-3; TRBD1 matches at 7 bases. Germline CDR1 and CDR2: SGHNT and YYREEE (reference sequence). Unmatched junction bases numbered 6, after V lost 4 bases and J lost 2 bases. There are 15 residues in the CDR3. In DNA, the CDR3 is TGTGCCAGCAGCCAACAGGGGATGGCTGGAAACACCATATATTTT. Its translation: CASSQQGMAGNTIYF.

This sequence joins TRBV6-5 and TRBJ1-5; possibly TRBD1 for D (6 bases). CDR1 is MNHEY and CDR2 is SVGAGI in the germline V gene. With 4 bases removed from V and 4 bases from J, the gap between germline ends came to 8 bases. The CDR3 is made up of 13 amino acids. This CDR3 reads CASSLQGNQPQHF. CDR3 DNA: TGTGCCAGCAGTTTACAGGGAAATCAGCCCCAGCATTTT.

V is TRBV4-2 and J is TRBJ1-4; 7 bases are shared with TRBD1. There are 15 residues in the CDR3. Germline V CDR1 and CDR2: LGHNA, YNFKEQ. Trimming cost V 1 base and J 8 bases; bases outside gene matches: 7. In DNA form, the CDR3 reads TGTGCCAGCAGCCAAGGTGGAGGGGGCGGAGAAAAACTGTTTTTT. Translated: CASSQGGGGGEKLFF.

In DNA, the CDR3 is TGTGCCAGTAGTATTTTCAGGGCTTTCAACATTCAGTACTTC. Its protein is CASSIFRAFNIQYF. The genes are TRBV19 and TRBJ2-4, with D perhaps TRBD1 (5 bases). This CDR3 region has 14 residues. Germline CDR1 is LNHDA and CDR2 is SQIVND (reference sequence). V was trimmed by 3 bases and J by 7 bases, leaving 13 bases between them.

The chain has TRBV6-6 and TRBJ1-5, with TRBD1 matching 7 bases. Germline V CDR1 and CDR2: MNHNY, SVGAGI (reference sequence). The CDR3 consists of 13 residues. V lost 5 bases, J lost 9 bases, and 7 bases stayed unmatched. DNA of the CDR3: TGTGCCAGCAGTCAGACAGGGAGATGGCCCCAGCATTTT. This gives the protein CASSQTGRWPQHF.

The gene calls are TRBV5-1 and TRBJ1-2; a weak D match, TRBD1 (6 bases). V was shortened by 4 bases and J by 6 bases, with 13 bases between the two germline ends. The CDR3 is 13 residues long. Germline CDR1 reads SGHRS; CDR2 reads YFSETQ. Here the CDR3 reads CASSNLTGNGYTF. CDR3 DNA: TGCGCCAGCAGCAACCTAACAGGGAATGGCTACACCTTC. Full variable domain (missing parts from reference TRBV5-1 and TRBJ1-2): KAGVTQTPRYLIKTRGQQVTLSCSPISGHRSVSWYQQTPGQGLQFLFEYFSETQRNKGNFPGRFSGRQFSNSRSEMNVSTLELGDSALYLCASSNLTGNGYTFGSGTRLTVV.